Listed below are T cell receptor beta chains from one sample, sequenced in a study of shared clonotypes between healthy human individuals. Method: immunoSEQ multiplex PCR; TCRdb's copy keeps in-frame clones and lacks some. The sample has over 2,000,000 clones; over 85% are singletons. Sequencing used naive CD8+ T cells from PBMCs. These receptors all stem from a young man in good health. Some clones in this sample may be carry-over from other donors' samples. The CDR3 runs from the conserved cysteine through the conserved F or W. The D gene is left open where the match is weak. Clone size is not always given. Where it is, it says once, few, many or a class for expanded clones.

cdr3_nt cdr3_aa clone_size j_call d_call v_call
TGCGCCAGCAGCTCCCGTGTGGGGGCGACAGATACGCAGTATTTT CASSSRVGATDTQYF . TRBJ2-3 . TRBV5-1
TGTGCCAGCAGCCGTTCGGGGGTGAACACTGAAGCTTTCTTT CASSRSGVNTEAFF . TRBJ1-1 . TRBV2
TGTGCCAGCAGTGAAGAGTGGGTATTAATCAATGAGCAGTTCTTC CASSEEWVLINEQFF . TRBJ2-1 . TRBV6-1
TGTGCCAGCAGTTACCAAATGGACAGTTACTATGGCTACACCTTC CASSYQMDSYYGYTF once TRBJ1-2 . TRBV6-5
TGTGCCAGCGACACAGGGGGCTATGGCTACACCTTC CASDTGGYGYTF once TRBJ1-2 TRBD1 TRBV7-9
TGTGCCAGTAGTATAGTACTCACGGGGAGTTACGAGCAGTACTTC CASSIVLTGSYEQYF . TRBJ2-7 . TRBV19
TGTGCCAGCAGGGGGAGCGGAACCTCCTACAATGAGCAGTTCTTC CASRGSGTSYNEQFF . TRBJ2-1 . TRBV13
TGTGCCAGCAGTGCGATAGGTAGCACTGAAGCTTTCTTT CASSAIGSTEAFF . TRBJ1-1 . TRBV6-5
TGTGCCAGCAGTACCGTGCTGGCCCAGTACTTC CASSTVLAQYF . TRBJ2-5 . TRBV28
TGTGCCAGCAGTTTTGTACTAGCGGAACACCAGAGCTCCTACAATGAGCAGTTCTTC CASSFVLAEHQSSYNEQFF . TRBJ2-1 TRBD2 TRBV27
TGTGCCAGTAGTATCGGCCGACCGGTCACTGAAGCTTTCTTT CASSIGRPVTEAFF . TRBJ1-1 . TRBV19
TGTGCCAGCAGTTTAGATAGCGGCCACAATGAGCAGTTCTTC CASSLDSGHNEQFF . TRBJ2-1 . TRBV27
TGTGCCAGCAGTTACTCGTACGGGTCCCAAAACATTCAGTACTTC CASSYSYGSQNIQYF . TRBJ2-4 . TRBV6-5
TGTGCCAGCAGTTTTATCTCCTACGAGCAGTACTTC CASSFISYEQYF . TRBJ2-7 . TRBV28
TGTGCTAGTGCCCCGACAGGTTATAGCTCCTACAATGAGCAGTTCTTC CASAPTGYSSYNEQFF . TRBJ2-1 . TRBV12-5
TGTGCCAGCAGCCCCAATACAGGGAGCGAGCAGTACTTC CASSPNTGSEQYF . TRBJ2-7 . TRBV14
TGTGCCACCAGCAGAGTTCCCCCGGGACTAAAGGGCCACGAGCAGTACTTC CATSRVPPGLKGHEQYF . TRBJ2-7 TRBD2 TRBV15
TGCGCCAGCAGCCCCCGACAGTACACTAACTATGGCTACACCTTC CASSPRQYTNYGYTF once TRBJ1-2 . TRBV4-3
TGTGCCAGCAGCTTTCCCTTAGCGGGAGGGCAAGACATTCAGTACTTC CASSFPLAGGQDIQYF . TRBJ2-4 TRBD2 TRBV7-8
TGTGCCAGCAGCGTAGGTCAGGGGATGAACACTGAAGCTTTCTTT CASSVGQGMNTEAFF . TRBJ1-1 . TRBV9
TGTGCCAGCACCGGGGGTAGCGGCTACGAGCAGTACTTC CASTGGSGYEQYF . TRBJ2-7 . TRBV6-1
TGCGCCAGCAGCTCAAGTTCGAGGTCCCTTCAAAACATTCAGTACTTC CASSSSSRSLQNIQYF . TRBJ2-4 . TRBV4-1